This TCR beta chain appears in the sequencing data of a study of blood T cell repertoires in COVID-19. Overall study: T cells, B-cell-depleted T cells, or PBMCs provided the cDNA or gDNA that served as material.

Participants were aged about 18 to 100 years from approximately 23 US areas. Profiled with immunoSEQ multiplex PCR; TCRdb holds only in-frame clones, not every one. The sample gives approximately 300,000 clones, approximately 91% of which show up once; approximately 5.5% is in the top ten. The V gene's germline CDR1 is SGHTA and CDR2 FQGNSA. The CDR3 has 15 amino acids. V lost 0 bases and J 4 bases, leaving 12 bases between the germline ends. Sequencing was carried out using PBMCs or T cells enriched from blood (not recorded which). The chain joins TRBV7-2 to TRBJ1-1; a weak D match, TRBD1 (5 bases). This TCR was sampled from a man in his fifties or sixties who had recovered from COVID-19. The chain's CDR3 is CASSLAARRGTEAFF. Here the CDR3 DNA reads TGTGCCAGCAGCTTAGCGGCCAGGAGGGGCACTGAAGCTTTCTTT.